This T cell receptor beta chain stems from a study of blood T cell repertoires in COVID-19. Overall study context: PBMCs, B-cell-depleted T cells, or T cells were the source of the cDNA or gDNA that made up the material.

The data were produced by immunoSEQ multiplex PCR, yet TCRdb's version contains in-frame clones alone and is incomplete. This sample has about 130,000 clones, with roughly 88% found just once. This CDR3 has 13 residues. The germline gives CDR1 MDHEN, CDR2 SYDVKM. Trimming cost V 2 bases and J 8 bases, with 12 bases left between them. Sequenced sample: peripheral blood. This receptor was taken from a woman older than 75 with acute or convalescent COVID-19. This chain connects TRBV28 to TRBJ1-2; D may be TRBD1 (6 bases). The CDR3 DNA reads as TGTGCCAGCAGTTTAATGAGGGGGAGCGGCTACACCTTC. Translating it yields CASSLMRGSGYTF.